This T cell receptor beta chain appears in the sequencing data of a study of T cell responses to AZD1222 COVID-19 vaccine. Findings and caveats of the study: Repertoire sampling was restricted to post-peak T cell response timepoints. In a largely white British group with more females than males, clonal diversity was possibly underestimated. Baseline serology detected seropositivity in only a handful of AZD1222 recipients.

Profiling relied on immunoSEQ multiplex PCR, and the TCRdb table lists in-frame clones only, not all of them. The sample shows 89,000 or so clones, about 91% of them seen only once. Germline V lookup: CDR1 KGHSH, CDR2 LQKENI. This CDR3 spans 13 amino acids. V lost 1 base and J lost 0, with 3 bases in between. Turning to this clone: No antigen is known for it.

Second-dose recipients at about 4 or about 12 weeks were treated as one pooled group. Specimen: peripheral blood, collected 28 days after the second AZD1222 dose. The sequence was obtained from an adult who received the AZD1222 COVID-19 vaccine. V gene TRBV18 combines with J gene TRBJ1-1; D is unresolved. The CDR3 nucleotides are TGTGCCAGCTCACCACTTATGAACACTGAAGCTTTCTTT. Translation gives CASSPLMNTEAFF.